At least ten counts were recorded for the clone carrying this T cell receptor beta chain. The data derive from a study of T cells in Graves' hyperthyroidism and ophthalmopathy. V lost 5 bases to trimming and J lost 2 bases, with 8 bases between them. CDR3 size: 13 residues. The germline V gene encodes CDR1 MNHEY and CDR2 SMNVEV (reference sequence). Amplification of TCR beta CDR3 regions used RNA as the template. An initial round of RT-PCR targeting the TCR CDR3 relied on the HTBI primer set. In TCRdb, the multiplex PCR reads were re-called with MiXCR into one record per CDR3 protein. The sample lists some 250,000 distinct CDR3 sequences, about 16% occurring once.

This receptor was taken from a woman aged 45-59 years with Graves' hyperthyroidism that later progressed to Graves' ophthalmopathy. Sequences were obtained from blood. This chain joins TRBV27 and TRBJ2-3; D gene uncertain. DNA of the CDR3: TGTGCCAGCAGTCGGACCAACACAGATACGCAGTATTTT. Amino acid sequence: CASSRTNTDTQYF.